The clone carrying this T cell receptor beta chain occurred many times. Time point noted: sample taken at primary tumor resection. The donor population consisted of some 72 patients with untreated, early-stage non-small cell lung cancer. No cell sorting; template was whole RNA from tumor, lung tissue or PBMC. The data were taken from a study of spatial heterogeneity in lung cancer. Carried by each TCR cDNA molecule was a unique molecular identifier. TCRdb fed the 5' RACE reads into MiXCR, producing one record per CDR3 protein. This sample has about 13,000 distinct CDR3 sequences; around 4.1% occur once, and the top ten carry under 45%. Germline loops: CDR1 MDHEN, CDR2 SYDVKM. The CDR3 is 15 amino acids. V was pared by 3 bases and J by 1 base, with 12 bases between.

This chain links TRBV28 with TRBJ1-1, with D hard to call. This TCR was recovered from a male donor with early-stage non-small cell lung cancer. Specimen: PBMCs, collected at surgery. The CDR3 nucleotides read TGTGCCAGCAGTTTTGGTGGGAAAGGGAACACTGAAGCTTTCTTT. It yields the protein CASSFGGKGNTEAFF.